This TCR beta chain was obtained from a study of graft-versus-host responses after intestinal transplantation (dated by TCRdb to the early 2020s). About the full investigation: The transplants that recipients received were multivisceral, liver-intestinal, or isolated intestinal. Every recipient was given anti-thymocyte globulin induction, then maintenance tacrolimus and steroids for 2 to 4 years. After intestinal transplantation, graft-versus-host and host-versus-graft alloreactive T cell clones in the graft, circulation and bone marrow were tracked using bulk TCR-beta CDR3 sequencing. To identify alloreactive clones, pre-transplant mixed lymphocyte reaction products were sequenced and then compared with unstimulated pre-transplant donor and recipient T cells. The cohort enrolled under 25 intestinal transplant recipients including one retransplant, and a few patients lacking pretransplant specimens were excluded. A peak of at least 4% donor T cells among recipient peripheral blood mononuclear cells was the definition used for donor T cell macrochimerism. Rather than being sequenced by the commercial service, samples from a few later patients were sequenced in-house on an Illumina MiSeq and processed with MiXCR. Broad study findings and their caveats: Patients with donor T cell macrochimerism had high GvH to HvG T cell clonal ratios in their allografts. The relatively low number and heterogeneity of intestinal transplant patients limited the conclusions. Early after transplant, declines in HvG clones were associated with peak levels of circulating GvH clones. GvH clones were found in recipient bone marrow, and some of the GvH clones appeared earlier in ileal mucosa or blood, which is consistent with an intestinal mucosal origin.

Of note for this clone: Its antigen is currently not known. Base qualities were left out, and no much larger clone turns up one base away.

What this sample's time point label stands for: cells obtained before transplantation from donor or recipient. CD3+CD4+ and CD3+CD8+ populations were FACS-sorted from unstimulated pre-transplant donor and recipient cells taken from spleen or lymph nodes. V is cut back by 7 bases and J by 2 bases, with 9 bases in the junction unmatched. CDR1 and CDR2 were assigned from the germline V gene (reference sequence) as SEHNR and FQNEAQ. Its CDR3 holds 15 amino acids, cysteine through phenylalanine. The entry retains the CDR3 DNA only, 45 bases that are in frame from base 1. Library method: the immunoSEQ multiplex PCR assay. For most patients, genomic DNA was isolated with the Qiagen DNeasy Blood and Tissue Kit and sent frozen to Adaptive Biotechnologies for TCR sequencing. High-throughput TCR-beta CDR3 sequencing of genomic DNA from most patients was performed by Adaptive Biotechnologies. In the source study's methods: TCR sequencing data were retrieved from Adaptive's ImmunoSEQ software for around 19 patients, whereas a few other patients were processed with MiXCR and VDJtools. To correct CD4 versus CD8 sorting errors, sequences present in both subsets at a frequency ratio below 5:1 were removed. CDR3 nucleotide sequences shared between donor and recipient were removed because their origin could not be assigned. Alloreactive clones required at least 2-fold expansion over unstimulated cells and minimum CFSE-low frequency of 0.002% (template counts) or 0.001% (read counts). Clones detected in sequenced pre-transplant spleen, lymph node, or MLR CFSE-low populations of the donor or recipient were defined as mappable. Cumulative frequency of alloreactive clones was calculated as a percentage of all sequences weighted by copy number. Not all clones reach the TCRdb copy of this immuneACCESS table, which keeps in-frame sequences only. Checked studies attribute under half of the gap to unresolved V genes and leave the rest unexplained. Clone size and the V and J calls come from that table; the DNA yielded D and trimming. This sample has fewer than 95,000 clones in its table, and 85% to 95% of those were observed once. The ten most abundant clones make up about 0.4% of the sample.

The TCR comes from a human donor who was the organ donor for an intestinal transplant. The chain employs TRBV7-9 and TRBJ1-2, with TRBD1 identical over 8 junction bases. The sequenced sample was unstimulated CD8+ T cells sorted from spleen or lymph node cells, obtained before transplant. DNA sequence: TGTGCCAGCACCCCCGCGGCAGGGGGCAACTATGGCTACACCTTC. Its protein reads: CASTPAAGGNYGYTF.